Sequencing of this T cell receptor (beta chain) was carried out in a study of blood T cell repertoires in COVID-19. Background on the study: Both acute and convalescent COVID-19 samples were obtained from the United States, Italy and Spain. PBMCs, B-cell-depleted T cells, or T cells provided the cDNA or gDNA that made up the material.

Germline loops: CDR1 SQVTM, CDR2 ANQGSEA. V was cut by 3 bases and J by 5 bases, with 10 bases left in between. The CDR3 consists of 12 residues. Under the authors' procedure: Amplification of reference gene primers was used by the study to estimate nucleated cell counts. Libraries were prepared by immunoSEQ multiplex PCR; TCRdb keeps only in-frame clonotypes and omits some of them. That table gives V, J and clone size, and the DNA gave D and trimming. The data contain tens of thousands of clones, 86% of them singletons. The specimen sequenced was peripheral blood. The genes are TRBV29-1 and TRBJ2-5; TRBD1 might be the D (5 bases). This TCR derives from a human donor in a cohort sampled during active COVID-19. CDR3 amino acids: CSVDRVPETQYF. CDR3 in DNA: TGCAGCGTTGACAGGGTCCCTGAGACCCAGTACTTC.